The T cell receptor (beta chain) described here comes from a study of cytotoxic CD8 clonotypes in ibrutinib-treated CLL. Study outcomes and limitations: Clonality went higher at ibrutinib response and then dropped back toward baseline at progression. Public clonotypes were seen rarely and were contracted or stable on treatment.

For this clone: Its antigen is still unknown.

V lost 7 bases to trimming and J lost 6 bases; unmatched junction nucleotides: 7. Germline assignment: CDR1 MNHEY and CDR2 SMNVEV (reference sequence). The CDR3 covers 16 residues. Assay: immunoSEQ multiplex PCR; the TCRdb copy retains only in-frame clones and omits some. The sample contains approximately 330,000 clones, 80% of which appear only once. The sequence came from a human donor with chronic lymphocytic leukemia. This chain uses TRBV27 with TRBJ2-1; 15 nucleotides align to TRBD2. Source: PBMCs, taken before ibrutinib treatment. CDR3 DNA: TGTGCCAGCAATTCCCCGGGACTAGCGGGAGGCAATGAGCAGTTCTTC. Its protein is CASNSPGLAGGNEQFF.